This T cell receptor (beta chain) came from a study of blood T cells in healthy people across ages. Study as a whole: Using template switching, researchers captured about one barcoded beta molecule for each two T cells. Study findings and constraints: Possibly confounding the expanded clonotype changes was the fact that donor CMV status was unknown. A roughly linear age-dependent decrease characterized TCR beta diversity per million T cells.

V was shortened by 9 bases and J by 4 bases, with 8 bases between the two germline ends. The CDR3 covers 11 residues. The authors ran a second PCR of about 6 to 11 cycles using a sample-barcoded 5' primer and a J-beta primer mix. TCRdb called the 5' RACE reads again in MiXCR, with one record for every CDR3 protein. The repertoire holds 590,000 or so distinct CDR3 sequences, with approximately 30% as singletons. Comment on this clonotype: Its antigen remains unknown.

The sequenced sample consisted of blood. The chain couples TRBV12-3 or TRBV12-4 to TRBJ2-3; unclear D gene. The origin of this receptor is a woman over 75 in good health. The CDR3 region has the DNA TGTGCCAGAGGCGGCGCAGATACGCAGTATTTT. This encodes CARGGADTQYF.